This is a list of T cell receptor beta chains from one sample in a study of quantifying T cell responses using KT2 cells. TCRdb ran MiXCR on the UMI-ligation and nested PCR reads and lists one entry per CDR3 protein. The repertoire holds approximately 46,000 distinct CDR3 sequences, with approximately 10% as singletons. Sample: PBMCs spiked with cells of the T cell clone KT2. The receptors stem from a human donor. The CDR3 runs from the conserved cysteine through the conserved F or W. The D gene is left open where the match is weak. For some rows the clone size is stated as once, few or many, or as a class when expanded; others skip it.

clone_size j_call v_call d_call cdr3_nt cdr3_aa
. TRBJ1-1 TRBV5-4 . TGTGCCAGCAGCTTGGGACCGAACACTGAAGCTTTCTTT CASSLGPNTEAFF
few TRBJ2-2 TRBV7-2 . TGTGCCAGCAGCTTAGTCAATACGAACACCGGGGAGCTGTTTTTT CASSLVNTNTGELFF
many TRBJ2-7 TRBV12-3/TRBV12-4 TRBD2 TGTGCCAGCAGTCGACTAGCGGGAGCCCACGAGCAGTACTTC CASSRLAGAHEQYF
few TRBJ2-1 TRBV6-1 TRBD2 TGTGCCAGCAGTGTTAGCGGGAGGTACAATGAGCAGTTCTTC CASSVSGRYNEQFF
many TRBJ2-3 TRBV20-1 TRBD2 TGCAGTGTCAGCGGGTCGAGCGGGGGCCTTCGCGATACGCAGTATTTT CSVSGSSGGLRDTQYF
. TRBJ1-2 TRBV30 . TGTGCCGGCGGGACCTATGGCTACACCTTC CAGGTYGYTF
many TRBJ2-1 TRBV6-2/TRBV6-3 TRBD1 TGTGCCAGCAGTTACTCGGACAGGGAATTAGTCAATGAGCAGTTCTTC CASSYSDRELVNEQFF
. TRBJ1-3 TRBV5-1 TRBD1 TGCGCCAGCAGCGGGGACAGGTCAACTTTCTCTGGAAACACCATATATTTT CASSGDRSTFSGNTIYF
few TRBJ2-4 TRBV30 . TGTGCCTGGAATGCCAGAGCCAAAAACATTCAGTACTTC CAWNARAKNIQYF
. TRBJ1-6 TRBV7-9 TRBD1 TGTGCCAGCAGCTTAGTAGGGGGCGCAGGTTCACCCCTCCACTTT CASSLVGGAGSPLHF
. TRBJ2-3 TRBV6-2/TRBV6-3 . TGTGCCAGCAGTACATTGACGGATACGCAGTATTTT CASSTLTDTQYF
. TRBJ1-2 TRBV12-3/TRBV12-4 . TGTGCCAGCAGCGAGGGGTACTATGGCTACACCTTC CASSEGYYGYTF
few TRBJ2-2 TRBV27 . TGTGCCAGCATGACGGGAACCTCGAACACCGGGGAGCTGTTTTTT CASMTGTSNTGELFF
many TRBJ2-3 TRBV7-2 TRBD2 TGTGCCAGCAGCTTGAAGGGGACTAGCGGGAGTACTTATACGCAGTATTTT CASSLKGTSGSTYTQYF
. TRBJ2-2 TRBV27 . TGTGCCAGCAGCTCCCCCCCCCGGCTACAGAACACCGGGGAGCTGTTTTTT CASSSPPRLQNTGELFF
. TRBJ1-1 TRBV6-2/TRBV6-3 TRBD1 TGTGCCAGCAACCTGGGACAGTACACTGAAGCTTTCTTT CASNLGQYTEAFF
. TRBJ2-6 TRBV6-2/TRBV6-3 TRBD2 TGTGCCAGTGGGAGGGGCTCTGGGGCCAACGTCCTGACTTTC CASGRGSGANVLTF
many TRBJ2-3 TRBV4-2 . TGTGCCAGCAGCCCGCGGACTGTCGCAGATACGCAGTATTTT CASSPRTVADTQYF
. TRBJ1-1 TRBV27 . TGTGCCAGCAGTTTATCCCGGGTTAACGGGGTGACTGAAGCTTTCTTT CASSLSRVNGVTEAFF
few TRBJ1-4 TRBV18 . TGTGCCAGCTCATACGGGGGCGCCGGAGAAAAACTGTTTTTT CASSYGGAGEKLFF
medium-sized TRBJ2-1 TRBV6-4 . TGTGCCAGCAGTGACTCGACCTCTGGGAATAATGAGCAGTTCTTC CASSDSTSGNNEQFF
. TRBJ2-3 TRBV7-6 . TGTGCCAGCAGCTTACAGGGGGGGTACCCAGATACGCAGTATTTT CASSLQGGYPDTQYF
few TRBJ2-7 TRBV2 TRBD1 TGTGCCAGCAGTGAACTACAGGGGTCCGAGCAGTACTTC CASSELQGSEQYF
few TRBJ2-1 TRBV20-1 TRBD2 TGCAGTGCTAGTGGCCTAGCGGGCCTCTCCAGCTCCTACAATGAGCAGTTCTTC CSASGLAGLSSSYNEQFF
many TRBJ2-7 TRBV7-8 TRBD2 TGTGCCAGCAGCTTAGGCCCGACTAGCGGGAGGGTACCGGGCTACGAGCAGTACTTC CASSLGPTSGRVPGYEQYF
. TRBJ2-1 TRBV10-3 . TGTGCCATCAGTGACTTAGCGGAAAGCTCCTACAATGAGCAGTTCTTC CAISDLAESSYNEQFF
many TRBJ2-7 TRBV10-1 . TGCGCCAGCAGCCCTTATTACGGGGCCTCCTACGAGCAGTACTTC CASSPYYGASYEQYF
many TRBJ2-1 TRBV5-4 . TGTGCCAGCAGCCCCCCCCGCGGGGGCTTGAATGAGCAGTTCTTC CASSPPRGGLNEQFF
many TRBJ1-1 TRBV29-1 . TGCAGCGCGTCTGGACAGTGGATCACTGAAGCTTTCTTT CSASGQWITEAFF
. TRBJ2-2 TRBV7-2 TRBD1 TGTGCCAGCAGCTTAGTGGGACAGGGGAACACCGGGGAGCTGTTTTTT CASSLVGQGNTGELFF
few TRBJ2-3 TRBV21-1 . TGTGCCAGCGTTTTAACTAGCGGTAGCACAGATACGCAGTATTTT CASVLTSGSTDTQYF
few TRBJ2-1 TRBV5-4 TRBD2 TGTGCCAGCAGCTTGGGGGTTAGCGGGAGCGGGTTTAATGAGCAGTTCTTC CASSLGVSGSGFNEQFF
. TRBJ2-5 TRBV20-1 TRBD2 TGCAGTGCTAGGGGTGCGAGCGGGGGATTTCAAGAGACCCAGTACTTC CSARGASGGFQETQYF
many TRBJ2-7 TRBV29-1 TRBD2 TGCAGCGTGCTAGCGGGAGAGTCCTACGAGCAGTACTTC CSVLAGESYEQYF
many TRBJ2-6 TRBV12-3/TRBV12-4 . TGTGCCAGCAGTCCCGGACCGTCCTCTGGGGCCAACGTCCTGACTTTC CASSPGPSSGANVLTF
many TRBJ2-7 TRBV12-3/TRBV12-4 . TGTGCCAGCAGATTATCGGGGGCCGAGCAGTACTTC CASRLSGAEQYF
many TRBJ2-3 TRBV20-1 TRBD1 TGCAGTGCTAAAGGGACAGCGGATACGCAGTATTTT CSAKGTADTQYF
many TRBJ2-7 TRBV5-1 TRBD1 TGCGCCAGCAGCTTGGGGGACAGGGCGACCCCCTACGAGCAGTACTTC CASSLGDRATPYEQYF
few TRBJ2-6 TRBV6-2/TRBV6-3 . TGTGCCAGCAGTTCGGGGAGCTCTGGGGCCAACGTCCTGACTTTC CASSSGSSGANVLTF
. TRBJ1-4 TRBV20-1 . TGCAGTGCTAGACGGGCTGGTGAAAAACTGTTTTTT CSARRAGEKLFF
. TRBJ2-1 TRBV11-3 TRBD2 TGTGCCAGCAGCTTGGGATTAGCGGGAAGAAGCGATGAGCAGTTCTTC CASSLGLAGRSDEQFF
. TRBJ2-3 TRBV7-2 TRBD2 TGTGCCAGCACCTCCGCGGGAGGAGATACGCAGTATTTT CASTSAGGDTQYF
few TRBJ1-1 TRBV6-5 . TGTGCCAGCAGCAGACACCATGCGATGAACACTGAAGCTTTCTTT CASSRHHAMNTEAFF
. TRBJ1-5 TRBV23-1 . TGCGCCAGCAGTCATCGGCCAGGCCCATTCAATCAGCCCCAGCATTTT CASSHRPGPFNQPQHF
few TRBJ2-3 TRBV2 TRBD2 TGTGCCAGCAGCCGAGGGCTAGCGGGGGTTAGCACAGATACGCAGTATTTT CASSRGLAGVSTDTQYF
many TRBJ1-2 TRBV11-2 . TGTGCCAGCAGCGGTGGCGATGGCTACACCTTC CASSGGDGYTF
few TRBJ2-7 TRBV20-1 TRBD2 TGCAGTGCTAGAGCGACTAGCGGGGCCTACGAGCAGTACTTC CSARATSGAYEQYF
few TRBJ2-5 TRBV10-1 TRBD1 TGCGCCAGCAGCGCCGGGACAGCCCGGGAGACCCAGTACTTC CASSAGTARETQYF
few TRBJ2-1 TRBV6-5 TRBD2 TGTGCCAGCAGGCGAGCGGGAAGGAACAATGAGCAGTTCTTC CASRRAGRNNEQFF
few TRBJ1-1 TRBV30 . TGTGCCTGGAGCAGGACGGAGAACACTGAAGCTTTCTTT CAWSRTENTEAFF